Following are 29 T cell receptor beta chains from one sample sequenced in a study of cytotoxic CD8 clonotypes in ibrutinib-treated CLL. Sequencing used immunoSEQ multiplex PCR; TCRdb keeps in-frame clones, though not all of them. There are 150,000 to 200,000 clones in the sample; over 75% occur only once, and around 3.1% lies in the top ten. The sequencing used PBMCs, collected at disease progression, from a patient treated with ibrutinib. The receptor set was obtained from a human donor with chronic lymphocytic leukemia.

J is TRBJ2-3 and V is TRBV7-9; 7 positions match TRBD1. The CDR3 totals 14 residues. V lost 3 bases to trimming and J lost 5 bases; unmatched junction nucleotides: 5. CDR1 is SEHNR, CDR2 FQNEAQ, per germline (reference sequence). The CDR3 region is CASSLEDRVDTQYF. CDR3 coding DNA: TGTGCCAGCAGCTTGGAAGACAGGGTAGATACGCAGTATTTT.

J is TRBJ2-7 and V is TRBV6-1, with 8 bases lining up with TRBD1. Germline CDR1 reads MNHNS; CDR2 reads SASEGT. With V trimmed by 5 bases and J by 0 bases, 6 bases remained unmatched. CDR3 size: 15 residues. Written as DNA, the CDR3 is TGTGCCAGCAGTACACGACAGGGGATCTCCTACGAGCAGTACTTC. It encodes CASSTRQGISYEQYF.

The chain recombines TRBV7-2 with TRBJ1-1; the D is unclear. This CDR3 is 13 amino acids long. Trimming stripped 1 base from V and 12 bases from J, with 15 bases between. CDR1 and CDR2 from the germline V gene are SGHTA and FQGNSA. The CDR3 reads CASSLVGGIASFF. The CDR3 DNA reads TGTGCCAGCAGCTTAGTTGGCGGGATAGCTTCTTTCTTT.

This chain joins TRBV7-9 and TRBJ2-1, with no clear D. The V end was cut by 2 bases, the J end by 4 bases, with 3 bases between. The CDR3 has 12 amino acids. Per germline, CDR1 SEHNR and CDR2 FQNEAQ (reference sequence). The CDR3, as DNA: TGTGCCAGCAGCTTATCATACAATGAGCAGTTCTTC. The encoded protein is CASSLSYNEQFF.

CDR3 sequence: CASSAGTSGMVYEQYF. DNA for the CDR3: TGTGCCAGCAGCGCCGGGACTAGCGGGATGGTCTACGAGCAGTACTTC. V gene TRBV5-8 combines with J gene TRBJ2-7, with 13 bases identical to TRBD2. The V segment lost 4 bases and the J segment 3 bases; nucleotides outside the gene matches: 7. This CDR3 has 16 residues. Germline V CDR1 and CDR2: SGHTS, YDEGEE.

This chain joins TRBV30 and TRBJ1-2, with 7 positions matching TRBD1. The CDR3 contains 13 residues. The V and J ends lost 3 bases and 10 bases, in that order; junction bases with no gene match: 11. Germline CDR1 GTSNPN, CDR2 SVGIG (reference sequence). DNA for the CDR3: TGTGCCTGGAGCGCAGGGGGTTATGAGGTCTACACCTTC. Encoded protein: CAWSAGGYEVYTF.

The rearrangement links TRBV5-1 to TRBJ1-1; no clear D gene. Germline CDR1 is SGHRS and CDR2 is YFSETQ. Trimming cost V 2 bases and J 3 bases, with 8 bases left between them. There are 13 residues in the CDR3. CDR3 sequence: CASSFSGDTEAFF. The CDR3, as DNA: TGCGCCAGCAGCTTTAGCGGGGACACTGAAGCTTTCTTT.

V gene TRBV5-4 combines with J gene TRBJ2-2; TRBD1 agrees at 11 bases. CDR1 SGHNT and CDR2 YYREEE come from the germline V gene (reference sequence). This CDR3 spans 18 amino acids. V was clipped by 0 bases and J by 6 bases; unmatched bases: 10. The CDR3 reads CASSLEGQGASYPGELFF. CDR3 DNA: TGTGCCAGCAGCTTGGAAGGACAGGGGGCTTCTTATCCCGGGGAGCTGTTTTTT. The full variable domain, in which reference TRBV5-4 and TRBJ2-2 provide the parts outside the CDR3, is ETGVTQSPTHLIKTRGQQVTLRCSSQSGHNTVSWYQQALGQGPQFIFQYYREEENGRGNFPPRFSGLQFPNYSSELNVNALELDDSALYLCASSLEGQGASYPGELFFGEGSRLTVL.

The genes are TRBV18 and TRBJ2-1; 8 bases are a match to TRBD2. CDR3 length: 14 residues. Germline V CDR1 and CDR2: KGHSH, LQKENI. The J segment lost 3 bases and the V segment lost 8 bases, leaving 6 bases of the junction unmatched. CDR3 residues: CASHSGVFYNEQFF. The DNA for the CDR3 is TGTGCCAGCCATAGCGGGGTATTCTACAATGAGCAGTTCTTC.

The V and J genes are TRBV2 and TRBJ2-1; D is undetermined. The germline V gene encodes CDR1 SNHLY and CDR2 FYNNEI. Trimming pared 6 bases from V and 4 bases from J, leaving 10 bases between. The length of the CDR3 is 13 residues. The CDR3 spells CASSLEPYNEQFF. CDR3 DNA: TGTGCCAGCAGCTTGGAACCTTACAATGAGCAGTTCTTC.

V and J are TRBV7-3 and TRBJ2-5; a possible D gene is TRBD1 (5 bases). This CDR3 comprises 15 residues. V was clipped by 5 bases and J by 0 bases, with 13 bases between them. Germline CDR1 SGHTA, CDR2 FQGTGA. The CDR3 is CASSLQGNNQETQYF. The DNA of the CDR3 is TGTGCCAGCAGCCTCCAGGGCAATAACCAAGAGACCCAGTACTTC.

The rearrangement links TRBV29-1 to TRBJ2-7, with 13 positions matching TRBD2. Trimming took 5 bases from V and 1 from J; bases not matched to a gene: 11. CDR1 and CDR2 (germline): SQVTM, ANQGSEA. The CDR3 totals 17 residues. In nucleotides, the CDR3 is TGCAGCGTTCTCCTCCGTCCGGGACTAGCGGGATCCTACGAGCAGTACTTC. Protein: CSVLLRPGLAGSYEQYF.

This clone was detected once. The gene calls are TRBV5-1 and TRBJ2-6; 7 bases fit TRBD2. The CDR3 is made up of 17 amino acids. The V gene end was trimmed by 2 bases and the J gene end by 4 bases; junction bases not matched to a gene: 9. Per the germline V gene, CDR1 is SGHRS and CDR2 is YFSETQ. The CDR3 protein is CASSFSAGVPGANVLTF. CDR3 nucleotides: TGCGCCAGCAGCTTCTCGGCGGGAGTACCAGGGGCCAACGTCCTGACTTTC. The complete variable domain, with remaining parts taken from reference TRBV5-1 and TRBJ2-6, reads KAGVTQTPRYLIKTRGQQVTLSCSPISGHRSVSWYQQTPGQGLQFLFEYFSETQRNKGNFPGRFSGRQFSNSRSEMNVSTLELGDSALYLCASSFSAGVPGANVLTFGAGSRLTVL.

The chain's CDR3 is CASRWTSGDTGELFF. DNA of the CDR3: TGTGCCAGCAGATGGACTAGCGGTGACACCGGGGAGCTGTTTTTT. The chain recombines TRBV7-9 with TRBJ2-2; 10 nucleotides line up with TRBD2. The CDR3 consists of 15 residues. Per germline, CDR1 SEHNR and CDR2 FQNEAQ (reference sequence). V lost 6 bases to trimming and J lost 3 bases; unmatched junction nucleotides: 4.

The chain couples TRBV7-3 to TRBJ1-1; D is uncertain. Germline CDR1 and CDR2: SGHTA and FQGTGA. The CDR3 covers 14 residues. V was trimmed by 1 base and J by 2 bases, leaving 8 bases between them. This chain's CDR3 is CASSLNGLNTEAFF. The DNA of the CDR3 is TGTGCCAGCAGCTTAAATGGGTTAAACACTGAAGCTTTCTTT.

This chain uses TRBV27 with TRBJ2-7; D gene uncertain. Germline-derived CDR1 and CDR2 are MNHEY and SMNVEV (reference sequence). CDR3 length: 15 amino acids. V was pared by 2 bases and J by 3 bases, with 14 bases between. The CDR3 DNA follows: TGTGCCAGCAGTTTACTAGGCTCAGTTGTCTACGAGCAGTACTTC. Translation: CASSLLGSVVYEQYF.

The chain links TRBV2 to TRBJ2-3, with D unclear. CDR3 length: 14 residues. V lost 3 bases and J lost 6, with 13 bases in between. The germline V gene encodes CDR1 SNHLY and CDR2 FYNNEI. CDR3 amino acids: CASSDRRPPDTQYF. In DNA, the CDR3 is TGTGCCAGCAGTGACAGGCGCCCCCCGGATACGCAGTATTTT. Looking up the rest from reference TRBV2 and TRBJ2-3 gives the full variable domain: EPEVTQTPSHQVTQMGQEVILRCVPISNHLYFYWYRQILGQKVEFLVSFYNNEISEKSEIFDDQFSVERPDGSNFTLKIRSTKLEDSAMYFCASSDRRPPDTQYFGPGTRLTVL.

The chain uses TRBV19 and TRBJ1-1; D might be TRBD1 (6 bases). Germline assignment: CDR1 LNHDA and CDR2 SQIVND (reference sequence). V was clipped by 4 bases and J by 0 bases, with 12 bases between them. This CDR3 has 15 residues. CDR3 amino acids: CASSTRTAMNTEAFF. The CDR3 region has the DNA TGTGCCAGTAGTACGAGGACAGCAATGAACACTGAAGCTTTCTTT.

The chain recombines TRBV2 with TRBJ1-4; 7 bases fit TRBD1. The ends lost 8 bases at V and 7 bases at J; junction bases unmatched: 25. The CDR3 is 19 residues long. In germline, CDR1 is SNHLY, CDR2 FYNNEI. CDR3 sequence (DNA): TGTGCCAGCCGATCCTCAGGGGGGGATCGCTCCGTATTTCGTGAAAAACTGTTTTTT. This encodes CASRSSGGDRSVFREKLFF.

This clone is a singleton in its sample. CDR3 amino acids: CASSLGEDTQYF. CDR3 DNA sequence: TGTGCCAGCAGTCTGGGGGAAGATACGCAGTATTTT. The genes are TRBV5-6 and TRBJ2-3; D may match TRBD1 or TRBD2 (5 bases each). Trimming shortened V by 5 bases and J by 5 bases, and 9 bases separated the two germline ends. Germline loops: CDR1 SGHDT, CDR2 YYEEEE. The CDR3 is made up of 12 amino acids.

The V and J genes are TRBV9 and TRBJ1-1; the D gene is possibly TRBD1 (5 bases). V was trimmed by 4 bases and J by 6 bases, leaving 16 bases between them. Germline V gives CDR1 SGDLS, CDR2 YYNGEE. The CDR3 covers 14 residues. In DNA form, the CDR3 reads TGTGCCAGCAGCTCCCAAGGGGCAGCGCCTGAAGCTTTCTTT. Protein: CASSSQGAAPEAFF.

This chain links TRBV10-1 with TRBJ2-5; 8 nucleotides align to TRBD1. Trimming took 0 bases from V and 5 from J; bases not matched to a gene: 14. The V gene's germline CDR1 is WNHNN and CDR2 SYGVQD (reference sequence). The CDR3 sequence is 18 residues long. CDR3 in DNA: TGCGCCAGCAGTGAGTCGCTGGACAGGGTTAGCGCGGGGGAGACCCAGTACTTC. Protein: CASSESLDRVSAGETQYF.

This clone was counted once. The chain carries TRBV4-2 and TRBJ2-1, with unresolved D. Trimming shortened V by 1 base and J by 5 bases, and 9 bases separated the two germline ends. The CDR3 is 14 residues long. CDR1 LGHNA and CDR2 YNFKEQ come from the germline V gene. The DNA of the CDR3 is TGTGCCAGCAGCCAAGTTGGCAGAGACAATGAGCAGTTCTTC. Translated, it gives CASSQVGRDNEQFF.

The V and J genes are TRBV5-4 and TRBJ2-3, with 11 bases matching TRBD2. This CDR3 contains 15 residues. CDR1 and CDR2 from the germline V gene are SGHNT and YYREEE (reference sequence). The ends lost 5 bases at V and 1 base at J; junction bases unmatched: 3. CDR3 sequence reads: CASSPGLAGTDTQYF. The CDR3 nucleotides read TGTGCCAGCAGTCCGGGACTAGCGGGCACAGATACGCAGTATTTT.

CDR3 amino acids: CASHRLGGSNQPQHF. CDR3 in DNA: TGTGCCAGTCATCGCTTGGGGGGAAGCAATCAGCCCCAGCATTTT. The chain combines TRBV19 with TRBJ1-5; D might be TRBD1 (5 bases). The CDR3 runs to 15 residues. With 8 bases removed from V and 1 base from J, the gap between germline ends came to 15 bases. Germline values: CDR1 LNHDA, CDR2 SQIVND (reference sequence).

This chain uses TRBV7-2 with TRBJ1-3; 9 nucleotides match TRBD1. The V and J ends lost 5 bases and 5 bases, in that order; junction bases with no gene match: 4. The CDR3 sequence is 14 residues long. Germline V gives CDR1 SGHTA, CDR2 FQGNSA. CDR3 region: CASSIDRGRNTIYF. For the CDR3, the DNA is TGTGCCAGCAGCATAGACAGGGGGAGAAACACCATATATTTT.

This chain uses TRBV4-1 with TRBJ2-1; D is undetermined. Germline V CDR1 and CDR2: MGHRA, YSYEKL. V was shortened by 4 bases and J by 0 bases, with 16 bases between the two germline ends. This CDR3 region has 17 residues. The CDR3 DNA is TGCGCCAGCAGCCCCCGAGGCGCCCGGTCCTCCTACAATGAGCAGTTCTTC. Its translation is CASSPRGARSSYNEQFF.

V and J are TRBV28 and TRBJ1-1, with D uncertain. CDR1 is MDHEN and CDR2 is SYDVKM in the germline V gene. V gave up 6 bases and J gave up 0 bases, with 11 bases separating them. This CDR3 region has 14 residues. The CDR3 nucleotides read TGTGCCAGCAGCCCACTAGGCTTGAACACTGAAGCTTTCTTT. Translating gives CASSPLGLNTEAFF. The whole variable domain, remainder taken from reference TRBV28 and TRBJ1-1, is DVKVTQSSRYLVKRTGEKVFLECVQDMDHENMFWYRQDPGLGLRLIYFSYDVKMKEKGDIPEGYSVSREKKERFSLILESASTNQTSMYLCASSPLGLNTEAFFGQGTRLTVV.

This clone occurred once. The chain joins TRBV28 to TRBJ2-3; D might be TRBD2 (5 bases). V dropped 2 bases and J dropped 0 bases, with 24 bases sitting between them. The CDR3 extends over 20 amino acids. CDR1 MDHEN and CDR2 SYDVKM come from the germline V gene. The CDR3, as DNA: TGTGCCAGCAGTTTACCCTGGGATTGGCTAGCTATTTTTAGCACAGATACGCAGTATTTT. Translated: CASSLPWDWLAIFSTDTQYF.